This TCR beta chain was sequenced during a study of T-cell reconstitution after alpha-beta-depleted transplantation in children. Details on this clonotype: At one boundary the junction diverges from the germline segment, which might be a read error.

The CDR3 is 12 amino acids. Germline lookup yields CDR1 MDHEN and CDR2 SYDVKM. Molecular barcoding with unique molecular identifiers was used for the TCRbeta library. TCRdb processed the PCR reads anew with MiXCR; each CDR3 protein has one entry. This table holds 400,000 to 450,000 distinct CDR3 sequences, roughly 43% found once. The chain employs TRBV28 and TRBJ2-7; weak D call: TRBD2 (5 bases). The starting material was PBMCs, obtained before TCRalphabeta/CD19-depleted stem cell transplant. The receptor's source is a girl aged 2 to 10 with aplastic anemia, due to receive a stem cell transplant. CDR3: CASSSLKRSPFF. In DNA form, the CDR3 reads TGTGCCAGCAGTTCCCTAAAGCGGTCCCCATTCTTC.